These 12 T cell receptor beta chains originate from one sample sequenced in a study of cytomegalovirus exposure and HLA in healthy donors. PCR primers comprised 60 Vbeta and 13 Jbeta primers. Sequenced by immunoSEQ multiplex PCR; TCRdb stores in-frame clones only, minus some. The sample lists under 130,000 clones; around 66% were seen once. Sequencing input: PBMCs. The receptors come from a woman aged 50 to 60 in good health and CMV-seronegative.

In this sample, this clone turned up a few times. This CDR3 is CASSIPTGVNTEAFF. The CDR3 nucleotides read TGTGCCAGTAGTATCCCGACAGGGGTGAACACTGAAGCTTTCTTT. The chain uses TRBV19 and TRBJ1-1; 8 bases fit TRBD1. In germline, CDR1 is LNHDA, CDR2 SQIVND (reference sequence). Trimming cost V 3 bases and J 0 bases; bases outside gene matches: 3. There are 15 residues in the CDR3.

This clone turned up a few times. The chain employs TRBV12-5 and TRBJ2-3; D is ambiguous. The CDR3 has 15 amino acids. CDR1 and CDR2 (germline): LGHNT, FRNRAP. The V and J ends lost 1 base and 0 bases respectively, with 8 bases between them. Written as DNA, the CDR3 is TGTGCTAGTGGTTTGGGCACAGCTAGCACAGATACGCAGTATTTT. It yields the protein CASGLGTASTDTQYF.

The chain links TRBV6-6 to TRBJ2-1, with TRBD2 matching 10 bases. In germline, CDR1 is MNHNY, CDR2 SVGAGI (reference sequence). The CDR3 is 12 residues long. The ends lost 6 bases at V and 9 bases at J; junction bases unmatched: 2. The CDR3 here is CASSRLAGEQFF. In DNA, the CDR3 is TGTGCCAGCAGCAGACTAGCGGGTGAGCAGTTCTTC.

The chain is built from TRBV18 and TRBJ2-4; D may be TRBD2 (5 bases). Trimming stripped 0 bases from V and 0 bases from J, with 12 bases between. This CDR3 has 17 amino acids. Germline V gives CDR1 KGHSH, CDR2 LQKENI. As DNA, the CDR3 is TGTGCCAGCTCACCACCCCCCAGTGGACTAGCCAAAAACATTCAGTACTTC. It encodes CASSPPPSGLAKNIQYF. Full variable domain (rest looked up from reference TRBV18 and TRBJ2-4): NAGVMQNPRHLVRRRGQEARLRCSPMKGHSHVYWYRQLPEEGLKFMVYLQKENIIDESGMPKERFSAEFPKEGPSILRIQQVVRGDSAAYFCASSPPPSGLAKNIQYFGAGTRLSVL.

On this clone itself: One end of the junction is discordant with germline, which a read error may explain. V gene TRBV9 combines with J gene TRBJ1-4; the D gene is possibly TRBD1 (5 bases). The CDR3 consists of 15 residues. The germline V gene has CDR1 SGDLS and CDR2 YYNGEE. In DNA form, the CDR3 reads TGTACCAGCAGCGAGACACAGGAGGGTTTTGAAAAACTGTTTTTT. This sequence encodes CTSSETQEGFEKLFF.

The chain employs TRBV7-2 and TRBJ2-3; 10 bases are a match to TRBD2. The CDR3 sequence is 15 residues long. The junction had 5 bases not matched to a gene; V was cut back by 2 bases and J by 6 bases. Germline CDR1 and CDR2: SGHTA and FQGNSA. The CDR3 DNA is TGTGCCAGCAGCTTACAGCGGGGGGGCGGGGATACGCAGTATTTT. This translates into CASSLQRGGGDTQYF.

This clone was seen just once. This chain links TRBV30 with TRBJ2-7; possibly TRBD1 for D (6 bases). The CDR3 length is 16 residues. The germline gives CDR1 GTSNPN, CDR2 SVGIG (reference sequence). The V and J ends lost 2 bases and 6 bases respectively, with 23 bases between them. CDR3 protein: CAWSRSLDSLVVEQYF. CDR3 DNA: TGTGCCTGGAGTAGGTCCCTGGACAGTCTGGTGGTCGAGCAGTACTTC.

DNA of the CDR3: TGTGCCAGCTCACCACCGACATGGACATCCTACAATGAGCAGTTCTTC. Translated, it gives CASSPPTWTSYNEQFF. The rearrangement uses TRBV18 and TRBJ2-1; the D gene is possibly TRBD1 (5 bases). Trimming pared 0 bases from V and 1 base from J, leaving 10 bases between. Germline values: CDR1 KGHSH, CDR2 LQKENI. The CDR3 extends over 16 amino acids.

The chain is built from TRBV28 and TRBJ2-7, with 8 bases lining up with TRBD1. The CDR3 runs 16 residues. Germline CDR1 MDHEN, CDR2 SYDVKM. J lost 5 bases, V lost 3 bases, and 12 bases had no gene match. CDR3 DNA: TGTGCCAGCAGTTTGCAGGGGACAGGAGCCTACCACGAGCAGTACTTC. Translation gives CASSLQGTGAYHEQYF.

In its sample, this clone was seen once. J is TRBJ2-7 and V is TRBV6-5; TRBD1 matches at 9 bases. Germline V gene data show CDR1 as MNHEY and CDR2 as SVGAGI. V shed 10 bases and J 4 bases; nucleotides not matched to a gene: 8. This CDR3 region has 13 residues. The CDR3 here is CATVGTGTYEQYF. For the CDR3, the DNA is TGTGCCACCGTCGGGACAGGGACGTACGAGCAGTACTTC.

This clone was recorded only once. This rearrangement joins TRBV28 to TRBJ1-5; D is ambiguous. V lost 3 bases to trimming and J lost 5 bases, with 8 bases between them. The V gene's germline CDR1 is MDHEN and CDR2 SYDVKM. This CDR3 has 13 residues. Here the CDR3 reads CASSLRGHQPQHF. The DNA of the CDR3 is TGTGCCAGCAGTTTGCGAGGGCATCAGCCCCAGCATTTT.

The V gene is TRBV11-3, the J gene TRBJ2-5; 11 positions match TRBD2. This CDR3 spans 19 amino acids. V shed 0 bases, J shed 4 bases, and the junction held 13 bases outside the gene matches. The germline V gene has CDR1 SGHNT and CDR2 YENEEA. CDR3 sequence reads: CASSLEASGRPIGGETQYF. The CDR3 nucleotides read TGTGCCAGCAGCTTAGAGGCTAGCGGGAGGCCAATTGGTGGAGAGACCCAGTACTTC.